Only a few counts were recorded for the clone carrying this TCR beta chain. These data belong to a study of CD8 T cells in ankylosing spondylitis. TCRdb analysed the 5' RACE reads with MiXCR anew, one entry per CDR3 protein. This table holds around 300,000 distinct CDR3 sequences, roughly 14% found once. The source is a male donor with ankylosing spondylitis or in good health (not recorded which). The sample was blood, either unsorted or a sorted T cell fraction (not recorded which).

This CDR3 is CASSSWDGNQPQHF. CDR3 sequence (DNA): TGTGCCAGCAGTTCGTGGGACGGAAATCAGCCCCAGCATTTT. J is TRBJ1-5 and V is TRBV12-3 or TRBV12-4; tentative D call: TRBD1 (5 bases). The CDR3 consists of 14 residues. V lost 4 bases to trimming and J lost 4 bases, with 11 bases between them.